What follows describes a single T cell receptor beta chain. No antigen is known for it. This record comes from a study of cytomegalovirus exposure and HLA in healthy donors. The germline V gene has CDR1 SEHNR and CDR2 FQNEAQ (reference sequence). This CDR3 contains 15 residues. V was cut by 5 bases and J by 8 bases, with 21 bases left in between. Study-level findings and limits: The sole available immune exposure information was CMV serostatus. TCR sequences were mostly rare, though some public TCRs occurred in many donors.

PCR employed 60 Vbeta and 13 Jbeta primers. Sequencing used immunoSEQ multiplex PCR; TCRdb keeps in-frame clones, though not all of them. The table has approximately 170,000 clones, over 70% seen once. This sequence originates from a woman aged 35 to 49 in good health and CMV-seropositive. Sequenced input: PBMCs. V and J are TRBV7-9 and TRBJ1-2; D ambiguous. The CDR3 coding sequence is TGTGCCAGCAGCCCACCCCTGTTATCCGCGGGAGGCTACACCTTC. Translation gives CASSPPLLSAGGYTF.